These 13 T cell receptor beta chains share one sample of origin, sequenced in a study of T cell responses to AZD1222 COVID-19 vaccine. Libraries were prepared by immunoSEQ multiplex PCR; TCRdb keeps only in-frame clonotypes and omits some of them. Of over 130,000 clones detected, about 92% appear once; the ten largest clones hold approximately 5.3%. The source was peripheral blood, collected on day 0 of AZD1222 vaccination. The origin of the receptors is an adult in good health.

The V gene is TRBV6-5, the J gene TRBJ2-3; TRBD2 matches 7 bases. CDR1 and CDR2 from the germline V gene are MNHEY and SVGAGI. The V segment lost 6 bases and the J segment 7 bases; nucleotides outside the gene matches: 10. The CDR3 length is 14 residues. The CDR3 DNA reads TGTGCCAGCAGCTCTACTTGGCGGGGGAATACGCAGTATTTT. Its translation is CASSSTWRGNTQYF.

The genes are TRBV3-1 (or the pseudogene TRBV3-2) and TRBJ1-3; D not resolved. The germline V and J ends were trimmed by 4 bases and 0 bases, with 7 bases remaining between them. The length of the CDR3 is 14 residues. Germline V CDR1 and CDR2: LGHDT, YNNKEL (reference sequence). The CDR3 loop is CASSPRNSGNTIYF. The CDR3 DNA reads as TGTGCCAGCAGCCCTAGGAACTCTGGAAACACCATATATTTT.

The chain joins TRBV7-2 to TRBJ2-3; D not resolved. In germline, CDR1 is SGHTA, CDR2 FQGNSA. Trimming cost V 5 bases and J 4 bases, with 13 bases left between them. The CDR3 is 14 amino acids. DNA for the CDR3: TGTGCCAGCAGCCCCCGTTATTCCCCAGATACGCAGTATTTT. It specifies CASSPRYSPDTQYF.

V is TRBV5-1 and J is TRBJ2-2; D is unresolved. The CDR3 has 14 amino acids. Trimming stripped 4 bases from V and 2 bases from J, with 9 bases between. Germline V gene sequence: CDR1 SGHRS, CDR2 YFSETQ. CDR3 nucleotide sequence: TGCGCCAGCAGCCTCCCAGGCAACACCGGGGAGCTGTTTTTT. Encoded protein: CASSLPGNTGELFF.

This clone appeared a single time. The V call is TRBV6-6, the J call TRBJ1-2; possibly TRBD1 for D (6 bases). Trimming pared 5 bases from V and 1 base from J, leaving 11 bases between. CDR1 MNHNY and CDR2 SVGAGI come from the germline V gene (reference sequence). The CDR3 contains 14 residues. In nucleotides, the CDR3 is TGTGCCAGCAGTACCCCGGACAGTAACTATGGCTACACCTTC. Its translation is CASSTPDSNYGYTF.

The chain has TRBV7-9 and TRBJ2-2; D uncertain. The CDR3 covers 15 residues. V was shortened by 5 bases and J by 8 bases, with 18 bases between the two germline ends. CDR1 SEHNR and CDR2 FQNEAQ come from the germline V gene (reference sequence). This chain's CDR3 is CASSQTGVGSGELFF. The CDR3 DNA reads as TGTGCCAGCAGCCAAACGGGCGTGGGGTCAGGGGAGCTGTTTTTT.

The chain employs TRBV28 and TRBJ2-1; D is unclear. This CDR3 comprises 14 residues. The germline V and J ends were trimmed by 2 bases and 6 bases, with 11 bases remaining between them. The germline V gene has CDR1 MDHEN and CDR2 SYDVKM. The CDR3 reads CASSLRAVVNEQFF. CDR3 DNA sequence: TGTGCCAGCAGTTTAAGGGCAGTTGTCAATGAGCAGTTCTTC.

The rearrangement joins TRBV12-3 or TRBV12-4 to TRBJ1-2; D is possibly TRBD1 (5 bases). This CDR3 comprises 13 residues. Deletions cut 3 bases from V and 7 bases from J, with 12 bases between. The CDR3 bases are TGTGCCAGCAGTTTCGGCAGGGCGGCTGGCTACACCTTC. This translates into CASSFGRAAGYTF.

This rearrangement joins TRBV7-6 to TRBJ1-6; D may be TRBD1 (6 bases). V shed 6 bases and J shed 10 bases, with 25 bases lying between them. Per the germline V gene, CDR1 is SGHVS and CDR2 is FNYEAQ. This CDR3 comprises 17 residues. In nucleotides, the CDR3 is TGTGCCAGCAGTCTTAGTTCGGGGGGGCAGGGGACCTCACCCCTCCACTTT. Its translation: CASSLSSGGQGTSPLHF.

The gene calls are TRBV9 and TRBJ1-1, with no clear D. Trimming took 3 bases from V and 0 from J, leaving 12 bases between them. This CDR3 comprises 15 residues. Per the germline V gene, CDR1 is SGDLS and CDR2 is YYNGEE. This chain's CDR3 is CASSDRPDLNTEAFF. CDR3 DNA sequence: TGTGCCAGCAGCGATCGACCGGACCTGAACACTGAAGCTTTCTTT.

This clone showed up just once. The chain joins TRBV6-5 to TRBJ2-5; the D is unclear. CDR3 length equals 12 residues. With 0 bases removed from V and 5 bases from J, the gap between germline ends came to 4 bases. CDR1 and CDR2 from the germline V gene are MNHEY and SVGAGI. CDR3 residues: CASSYSSETQYF. DNA for the CDR3: TGTGCCAGCAGTTACTCCAGTGAGACCCAGTACTTC.

Written as DNA, the CDR3 is TGCGCCAGCAGCCAAGATAGTGACAGCTATAATTCACCCCTCCACTTT. This gives the protein CASSQDSDSYNSPLHF. The rearrangement uses TRBV4-1 and TRBJ1-6, with D perhaps matching TRBD1 (5 bases). The CDR3 covers 16 residues. Between the trimmed V and J ends, which lost 0 bases and 3 bases, there was a span of 9 bases. CDR1 is MGHRA, CDR2 YSYEKL, per germline.

The chain is built from TRBV3-1 (or the pseudogene TRBV3-2) and TRBJ1-2; D is possibly TRBD1 (6 bases). Trimming took off 1 base at V and 3 bases at J, with 12 bases between the two ends. The CDR3 runs to 15 residues. Germline lookup yields CDR1 LGHDT and CDR2 YNNKEL (reference sequence). The CDR3 coding sequence is TGTGCCAGCAGCCAAGGGCGGGCAGGGGACTATGGCTACACCTTC. Its translation is CASSQGRAGDYGYTF.